The 16 T cell receptor beta chains presented below share a single source sample, sequenced in a study of beta chain features in type 1 diabetes. No cognate antigen is known for these TCRs. What was sequenced were expressed TCRB transcripts, since all of the isolated RNA had been reverse transcribed. TCRdb keeps only in-frame clones here, not all; method: immunoSEQ multiplex PCR. The sample carries around 690,000 clones, around 12% recorded once. Study outcomes and limitations: Shorter TCRB CDR3s, moderately but significantly so, were found in Type 1 diabetes patients in all four CD4+ subsets.

The source material was naive CD4+ T cells from blood. All receptors come from a man aged 25-40 years with type 1 diabetes.

A few counts support this clone. The V gene is TRBV29-1, the J gene TRBJ1-5; 7 positions match TRBD1. J gave up 7 bases and V 4 bases, and 4 bases lay outside the gene matches. The CDR3 contains 12 residues. Germline CDR1 and CDR2: SQVTM and ANQGSEA. The DNA for the CDR3 is TGCAGCGTTGGCCGACAGGGACAGCCCCAGCATTTT. The encoded protein is CSVGRQGQPQHF.

This clone has only a few counts. The junction departs from germline at one end; a sequencing error may be responsible. The rearrangement links TRBV7-7 to TRBJ2-2; 10 nucleotides match TRBD1. The CDR3 consists of 16 residues. Germline V gene lookup returns CDR1 SSHAT and CDR2 FNYEAQ (reference sequence). The CDR3 loop is CASSLTGTGATGELFF. The CDR3 nucleotides read TGTGCTAGCAGCTTAACTGGGACAGGGGCCACCGGGGAGCTGTTTTTT.

This rearrangement joins TRBV30 to TRBJ2-5; D remains ambiguous. Trimming pared 1 base from V and 5 bases from J, leaving 2 bases between. The germline V gene has CDR1 GTSNPN and CDR2 SVGIG (reference sequence). The CDR3 consists of 10 residues. The chain's CDR3 is CAWSAETQYF. The CDR3 DNA sequence: TGTGCCTGGAGTGCGGAGACCCAGTACTTC.

The genes are TRBV7-2 and TRBJ2-1; tentatively, D is TRBD1 or TRBD2 (5 bases each). Germline V gene sequence: CDR1 SGHTA, CDR2 FQGNSA. This CDR3 has 12 residues. Trimming shortened V by 8 bases and J by 6 bases, and 11 bases separated the two germline ends. CDR3 protein: CASHGAPNEQFF. As DNA, the CDR3 is TGTGCCAGCCACGGGGCACCCAATGAGCAGTTCTTC.

This chain joins TRBV29-1 and TRBJ2-1, with TRBD1 matching over 11 bases. Germline assignment: CDR1 SQVTM and CDR2 ANQGSEA. Losses at the gene ends were 3 bases for V and 0 bases for J; bases not matched to a gene: 7. The CDR3 runs to 17 residues. The CDR3 spells CSVEKGQGVSSYNEQFF. The CDR3 DNA follows: TGCAGCGTTGAGAAGGGACAGGGGGTAAGCTCCTACAATGAGCAGTTCTTC.

A few counts support this clone. The CDR3 nucleotides read TGCGCCAGCAGCCAAGATATATACTCCTACGAGCAGTACTTC. Its translation is CASSQDIYSYEQYF. This sequence joins TRBV4-3 and TRBJ2-7; no firm D call. CDR3 length: 14 residues. The germline V gene has CDR1 LGHNA and CDR2 YSLEER. Trimming took off 0 bases at V and 0 bases at J, with 6 bases between the two ends.

This clone was counted a few times. V and J are TRBV5-6 and TRBJ2-7, with D possibly matching TRBD1 (6 bases). The V gene lost 7 bases and the J gene lost 2 bases, with 13 bases spanning the gap. Germline CDR1 reads SGHDT; CDR2 reads YYEEEE. There are 13 residues in the CDR3. CDR3 residues: CASARGQPYEQYF. The CDR3 nucleotides read TGTGCCAGCGCTAGAGGACAGCCCTACGAGCAGTACTTC.

This clone was seen a handful of times. The chain recombines TRBV19 with TRBJ2-7, with 8 bases that match TRBD1. Trimming cost V 6 bases and J 2 bases; bases outside gene matches: 6. Per germline, CDR1 LNHDA and CDR2 SQIVND (reference sequence). The CDR3 covers 14 residues. This CDR3 reads CASSEGTGPYEQYF. The CDR3 DNA follows: TGTGCCAGTAGCGAGGGGACAGGTCCCTACGAGCAGTACTTC.

This clone was seen a handful of times. The chain links TRBV20-1 to TRBJ2-3, with no clear D. Trimming cost V 5 bases and J 5 bases, with 5 bases left between them. Per the germline V gene, CDR1 is DFQATT and CDR2 is SNEGSKA (reference sequence). CDR3 length: 10 residues. The CDR3 region is CSALGDTQYF. The CDR3 DNA is TGCAGTGCTCTAGGAGATACGCAGTATTTT.

This clone was seen more than once but under ten times. The chain joins TRBV7-9 to TRBJ1-2; the match to TRBD1 covers 10 bases. CDR3 length: 14 amino acids. Germline lookup yields CDR1 SEHNR and CDR2 FQNEAQ (reference sequence). V was clipped by 5 bases and J by 3 bases; unmatched bases: 3. CDR3 residues: CASSSGTGDYGYTF. The DNA of the CDR3 is TGTGCCAGCAGCAGTGGGACAGGGGACTATGGCTACACCTTC.

The chain links TRBV4-3 to TRBJ1-4; D perhaps matches TRBD1 (6 bases). This CDR3 has 14 amino acids. Germline assignment: CDR1 LGHNA and CDR2 YSLEER. The V end lost 0 bases, the J end lost 10 bases, and 12 bases lay between the germline ends. This CDR3 is CASSQDGQHGKLFF. The CDR3 coding sequence is TGCGCCAGCAGCCAAGATGGACAGCATGGAAAACTGTTTTTT.

The rearrangement uses TRBV10-3 and TRBJ2-1; 10 positions match TRBD1. CDR3 size: 13 residues. With 8 bases clipped from V and 6 bases from J, the junction kept 4 bases outside the gene matches. Germline CDR1 is ENHRY and CDR2 is SYGVKD. The CDR3 sequence: CAIQWTGGNEQFF. The CDR3 DNA reads TGTGCCATCCAGTGGACAGGGGGCAATGAGCAGTTCTTC.

This clone came up a few times. J is TRBJ1-4 and V is TRBV27; 8 bases match TRBD1. From germline, CDR1 is MNHEY and CDR2 SMNVEV (reference sequence). This CDR3 region has 15 residues. J was trimmed by 5 bases and V by 6 bases; bases with no gene match: 8. The CDR3 here is CASSRRQGLNEKLFF. The CDR3 DNA reads TGTGCCAGCAGCCGGAGACAGGGGTTGAATGAAAAACTGTTTTTT.

The chain employs TRBV5-4 and TRBJ2-2, with a weak D call TRBD1 (6 bases). The germline V gene encodes CDR1 SGHNT and CDR2 YYREEE (reference sequence). The CDR3 has 16 residues. Deletions cut 1 base from V and 1 base from J, with 11 bases between. CDR3 protein: CASSLPGAKNTGELFF. The CDR3 nucleotides are TGTGCCAGCAGCTTGCCAGGGGCCAAGAACACCGGGGAGCTGTTTTTT.

The V and J genes are TRBV7-9 and TRBJ2-7, with 8 bases identical to TRBD1. V trimming: 5 bases; J trimming: 3 bases; junction bases outside the gene matches: 6. Germline CDR1 is SEHNR and CDR2 is FQNEAQ (reference sequence). There are 14 residues in the CDR3. CDR3 sequence reads: CASSDTGGSYEQYF. In nucleotides, the CDR3 is TGTGCCAGCAGCGATACAGGGGGAAGCTACGAGCAGTACTTC.

The CDR3 loop reads CSVIRAYEQFF. CDR3 nucleotide sequence: TGCAGCGTAATTCGGGCCTACGAGCAGTTCTTC. The gene calls are TRBV29-1 and TRBJ2-1; the D is unclear. The V end was cut by 6 bases, the J end by 10 bases, with 13 bases between. This CDR3 has 11 residues. The germline gives CDR1 SQVTM, CDR2 ANQGSEA.